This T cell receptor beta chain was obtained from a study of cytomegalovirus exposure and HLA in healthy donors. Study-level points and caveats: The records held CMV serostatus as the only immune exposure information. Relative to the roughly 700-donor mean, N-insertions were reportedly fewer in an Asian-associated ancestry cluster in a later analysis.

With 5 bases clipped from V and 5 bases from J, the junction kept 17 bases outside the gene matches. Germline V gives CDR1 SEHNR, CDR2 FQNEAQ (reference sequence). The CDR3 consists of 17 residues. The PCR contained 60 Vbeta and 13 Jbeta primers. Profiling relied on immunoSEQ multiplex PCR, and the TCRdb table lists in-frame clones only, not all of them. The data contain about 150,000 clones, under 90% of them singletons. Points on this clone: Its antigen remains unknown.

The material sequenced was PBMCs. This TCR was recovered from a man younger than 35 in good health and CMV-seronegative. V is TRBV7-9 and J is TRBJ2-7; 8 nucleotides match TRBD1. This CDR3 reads CASSPGSLGQVRDEQYF. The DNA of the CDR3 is TGTGCCAGCAGCCCCGGGTCCCTGGGACAGGTGCGGGACGAGCAGTACTTC. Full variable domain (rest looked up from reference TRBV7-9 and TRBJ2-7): DTGVSQNPRHKITKRGQNVTFRCDPISEHNRLYWYRQTLGQGPEFLTYFQNEAQLEKSRLLSDRFSAERPKGSFSTLEIQRTEQGDSAMYLCASSPGSLGQVRDEQYFGPGTRLTVT.